The 9 T cell receptor beta chains reported below all come from one sample, sequenced in a study of T cell clonality in common variable immunodeficiency. Antigens for these TCRs are unknown. Only in-frame clones appear in the TCRdb table, and some are missing; sequencing was by immunoSEQ multiplex PCR. This sample carries tens of thousands of clones, none of them present only once. Study conclusions and caveats: Common variable immunodeficiency TCR beta sequences reportedly had fewer deletions and N-nucleotide insertions.

Input material: peripheral blood mononuclear cells. These TCRs come from a human donor with common variable immunodeficiency.

This clone has more than one count but fewer than ten. The read terminates 3 residues before the CDR3 end, so the remaining end is supplied by the germline J gene. The chain combines TRBV16 with TRBJ1-1; possibly TRBD1 for D (6 bases). V was shortened by 1 base and J by 6 bases, with 18 bases between the two germline ends. The CDR3 is 16 amino acids. Germline-derived CDR1 and CDR2 are KGHSY and FQNENV. The sequenced CDR3 bases are TGTGCCAGCAGCCAATGGGGGCAGGGAAGACGGGCTGAA. The encoded protein is CASSQWGQGRRAE. The whole CDR3 reads CASSQWGQGRRAEAFF.

This clone was counted many times. Coverage ceases 3 residues before the CDR3 finishes, and the germline J gene fills in the end. The rearrangement uses TRBV20-1 and TRBJ2-1; maybe TRBD2 (5 bases). This CDR3 spans 14 amino acids. In germline, CDR1 is DFQATT, CDR2 SNEGSKA (reference sequence). V was shortened by 1 base and J by 5 bases, with 12 bases between the two germline ends. The covered CDR3 bases are TGCAGTGCTAGAGTTCTAGCATTTGACAATGAG. Amino acids: CSARVLAFDNE. The whole CDR3 protein is CSARVLAFDNEQFF.

This clone was picked up a small number of times. The CDR3 goes on 3 residues after the read ends, and that part is filled in from the germline J gene. The chain combines TRBV19 with TRBJ2-7; TRBD2 agrees at 7 bases. J lost 3 bases, V lost 3 bases, and 5 bases had no gene match. The germline gives CDR1 LNHDA, CDR2 SQIVND (reference sequence). CDR3 length equals 14 residues. The CDR3 sequence: CASSIPGGGYEQYF. Incomplete CDR3 DNA: TGTGCCAGTAGTATCCCTGGCGGGGGCTACGAG.

About this clone: The sequenced fragment ends 3 residues before the CDR3 boundary, so the rest is inferred from the germline J gene. The chain links TRBV30 to TRBJ2-7, with D maybe TRBD1 (5 bases). The germline V and J ends were trimmed by 1 base and 5 bases, with 21 bases remaining between them. Germline V gene lookup returns CDR1 GTSNPN and CDR2 SVGIG (reference sequence). CDR3 size: 16 residues. The covered CDR3 bases are TGTGCCTGGAGTGGTGGTGGGGCCAACTTTCGGAACGAG. Amino acids: CAWSGGGANFRNE. The entire CDR3 protein reads CAWSGGGANFRNEQYF.

This clone was counted ten times or more. The observed sequence ends 3 residues before the CDR3 terminus, with the missing tail filled in from the germline J gene. The V call is TRBV5-1, the J call TRBJ2-3, with 8 bases that match TRBD2. Germline assignment: CDR1 SGHRS and CDR2 YFSETQ. There are 21 residues in the CDR3. The V segment lost 2 bases and the J segment 3 bases; nucleotides outside the gene matches: 23. The CDR3: CASSFASSLSGGLRGTDTQYF. The CDR3 DNA, read in part, is TGCGCCAGCAGCTTCGCCTCGAGCCTAAGCGGGGGCTTGAGAGGTACAGATACG.

At least ten counts were recorded for this clone. The read gets to within 3 residues of the CDR3 end, and the germline J gene fills in the rest. The rearrangement joins TRBV6-2 or TRBV6-3 to TRBJ2-3; no firm D call. CDR1 MNHEY and CDR2 SVGEGT come from the germline V gene. The CDR3 is 16 amino acids. Trimming stripped 6 bases from V and 4 bases from J, with 20 bases between. CDR3: CASSQYRAPISDTQYF. The CDR3 bases that were read are TGTGCCAGCAGCCAATACAGAGCTCCGATCTCAGATACG.

Remarks on this clone: The read is 3 residues too short to cover the CDR3 end, so that end is filled in from the germline J gene. This sequence joins TRBV18 and TRBJ1-6, with TRBD1 as a possible D gene (5 bases). The CDR3 is made up of 15 amino acids. Germline V gene sequence: CDR1 KGHSH, CDR2 LQKENI. The ends were cut back, 1 base at V and 9 bases at J, with 13 bases in the middle. Incomplete CDR3 DNA: TGTGCCAGCTCACCACGAGTACAGGACGGTTCACCC. Protein product: CASSPRVQDGSP. The full CDR3 protein is CASSPRVQDGSPLHF.

This clone came up a few times. The read finishes 3 residues shy of the CDR3 end, and the germline J gene is used to complete it. The chain joins TRBV30 to TRBJ2-3; 10 nucleotides line up with TRBD1. CDR1 and CDR2 (germline): GTSNPN, SVGIG (reference sequence). The J segment lost 8 bases and the V segment lost 5 bases, leaving 10 bases of the junction unmatched. The CDR3 is 14 amino acids. The CDR3 bases that were read are TGTGCCTGGTGGGACAGGGGAATCCCAGGTACG. Amino acid sequence: CAWWDRGIPGT. The entire CDR3 protein reads CAWWDRGIPGTQYF.

At least ten counts were recorded for this clone. The read finishes 3 residues shy of the CDR3 end, and the germline J gene is used to complete it. The chain recombines TRBV5-1 with TRBJ1-4; D not resolved. The CDR3 contains 15 residues. CDR1 and CDR2 (germline): SGHRS, YFSETQ. V lost 1 base to trimming and J lost 4 bases, with 11 bases between them. Incomplete CDR3 DNA: TGCGCCAGCAGCTTGAACAGCCGGAGTAATGAAAAA. This sequence encodes CASSLNSRSNEK. The whole CDR3 region reads CASSLNSRSNEKLFF.